This T cell receptor (beta chain) is drawn from a study of T cells after yellow fever vaccination. Study-wide points: Abundant clonotypes from the bulk population could contaminate FACS-sorted repertoires.

The 5'RACE template-switching step produced TCR cDNA and added a universal primer site and UMIs. MiXCR, run by TCRdb on the 5' RACE reads, gives a single entry per CDR3 protein. The data hold approximately 300,000 distinct CDR3 sequences, with more than 8.5% observed a single time. This clonotype has only a few counts. The antigen remains unidentified. Trimming cost V 1 base and J 7 bases, with 10 bases left between them. CDR1 is SGHDN and CDR2 is FVKESK in the germline V gene. The CDR3 spans 13 residues. The chain combines TRBV14 with TRBJ1-2, with no clear D. Sequenced material: PBMCs, taken on the day of the first yellow fever vaccination. This receptor was obtained from a man between 18 and 29 years old who received the YFV17D yellow fever vaccine. The CDR3 bases are TGTGCCAGCAGCCAAGGAGCTGAGGGTGGCTACACCTTC. Residues: CASSQGAEGGYTF.